One sample yielded the 13 T cell receptor beta chains listed below, sequenced in a study of blood T cell repertoires in COVID-19. Clones were sequenced by immunoSEQ multiplex PCR, and TCRdb holds only the in-frame ones, with some missing. This repertoire shows tens of thousands of clones, about 86% found once; its top ten account for about 18%. The sample taken for sequencing was peripheral blood. The origin of the receptors is a woman in her fifties or sixties with acute or convalescent COVID-19.

This clone showed up just a few times. This rearrangement joins TRBV12-3 or TRBV12-4 to TRBJ2-7, with D possibly matching TRBD2 (5 bases). The length of the CDR3 is 13 residues. Trimming removed 4 bases at V and 2 bases at J, with 9 bases between. The CDR3 sequence is CASSSGVTYEQYF. The CDR3 bases are TGTGCCAGCAGTTCCGGGGTGACCTACGAGCAGTACTTC.

The rearrangement joins TRBV10-1 to TRBJ2-2; no definite D call. The CDR3 has 13 amino acids. Germline assignment: CDR1 WNHNN and CDR2 SYGVQD (reference sequence). V was shortened by 4 bases and J by 5 bases, with 8 bases between the two germline ends. The CDR3 sequence is CASSGGGTGELFF. CDR3 sequence (DNA): TGCGCCAGCAGTGGTGGCGGAACCGGGGAGCTGTTTTTT.

The gene calls are TRBV6-6 and TRBJ1-5; 8 bases are shared with TRBD1. This CDR3 is 12 amino acids long. Germline CDR1 MNHNY, CDR2 SVGAGI (reference sequence). The V segment lost 6 bases and the J segment 7 bases; nucleotides outside the gene matches: 2. The CDR3 reads CASSNRGQPQHF. For the CDR3, the DNA is TGTGCCAGCAGCAACAGGGGGCAGCCCCAGCATTTT.

This rearrangement joins TRBV25-1 to TRBJ1-2; no definite D call. This CDR3 spans 13 amino acids. The V and J ends lost 6 bases and 5 bases respectively, with 13 bases between them. Per germline, CDR1 MGHDK and CDR2 SYGVNS. CDR3 region: CASSFTGLYGYTF. DNA for the CDR3: TGTGCCAGCAGCTTTACGGGTTTATATGGCTACACCTTC.

The chain links TRBV6-7 to TRBJ2-7, with TRBD2 matching 13 bases. TRBV6-7 is known as an ORF, though its function is uncertain. J lost 2 bases, V lost 0 bases, and 10 bases had no gene match. The CDR3 is 19 residues long. The CDR3 DNA reads TGTGCCAGCAGTTACTCACCCGGACTAGCGGGAGAACGACCCTACGAGCAGTACTTC. Translated: CASSYSPGLAGERPYEQYF.

The chain uses TRBV6-4 and TRBJ1-2; 9 bases line up with TRBD1. Trimming took 0 bases from V and 0 from J; bases not matched to a gene: 5. The CDR3 extends over 17 amino acids. Germline V gene data show CDR1 as MRHNA and CDR2 as SNTAGT. The CDR3 region is CASSDSYRGPSNYGYTF. The CDR3 DNA reads TGTGCCAGCAGTGACTCGTACAGGGGGCCCTCTAACTATGGCTACACCTTC.

The chain links TRBV5-1 to TRBJ2-7; possible D gene TRBD1, 6 bases. Per the germline V gene, CDR1 is SGHRS and CDR2 is YFSETQ. Trimming pared 6 bases from V and 0 bases from J, leaving 10 bases between. The CDR3 is 13 residues long. This chain's CDR3 is CASKPDSSYEQYF. The CDR3 DNA follows: TGCGCCAGCAAGCCGGACAGCTCCTACGAGCAGTACTTC.

This sequence joins TRBV7-9 and TRBJ1-3; 7 bases match TRBD1. With 7 bases clipped from V and 7 bases from J, the junction kept 4 bases outside the gene matches. This CDR3 spans 12 amino acids. CDR1 SEHNR and CDR2 FQNEAQ come from the germline V gene (reference sequence). The CDR3, as DNA: TGTGCCAGCACCTCAGGGGGGAACACCATATATTTT. Its translation is CASTSGGNTIYF.

The V call is TRBV2, the J call TRBJ2-1; D might be TRBD2 (6 bases). The germline V gene has CDR1 SNHLY and CDR2 FYNNEI. CDR3 length: 14 amino acids. Trimming took 8 bases from V and 6 from J, leaving 17 bases between them. The CDR3 region is CASGELLASNEQFF. DNA for the CDR3: TGTGCCAGCGGGGAGTTACTAGCAAGCAATGAGCAGTTCTTC.

The V and J genes are TRBV29-1 and TRBJ2-7, with D possibly being TRBD1 (6 bases). This CDR3 is built from 12 residues. The germline gives CDR1 SQVTM, CDR2 ANQGSEA. The V end lost 4 bases, the J end lost 2 bases, and 9 bases lay between the germline ends. This CDR3 is CSVATGTYEQYF. The CDR3 DNA is TGCAGCGTTGCAACAGGGACCTACGAGCAGTACTTC.

The chain links TRBV24-1 to TRBJ2-3; TRBD2 agrees at 10 bases. Germline CDR1 reads KGHDR; CDR2 reads SFDVKD. V trimming: 6 bases; J trimming: 1 base; junction bases outside the gene matches: 3. The CDR3 is 15 residues long. The CDR3 DNA follows: TGTGCCACCAGTCGAGCGGGAGGGGGCACAGATACGCAGTATTTT. Its protein product is CATSRAGGGTDTQYF.

V gene TRBV7-9 combines with J gene TRBJ2-7; 10 positions agree with TRBD2. V trimming: 5 bases; J trimming: 2 bases; junction bases outside the gene matches: 6. Germline V lookup: CDR1 SEHNR, CDR2 FQNEAQ (reference sequence). This CDR3 has 15 residues. This CDR3 is CASSQSGLATYEQYF. The CDR3 DNA reads TGTGCCAGCAGCCAGTCGGGACTAGCGACCTACGAGCAGTACTTC.

This clone appeared once. V gene TRBV18 combines with J gene TRBJ1-2; no clear D. V lost 4 bases and J 3 bases, leaving 15 bases between the germline ends. The CDR3 spans 15 residues. Germline V CDR1 and CDR2: KGHSH, LQKENI. This CDR3 is CASSRAEVRDYGYTF. The CDR3 DNA sequence: TGTGCCAGCTCACGCGCAGAGGTGAGGGACTATGGCTACACCTTC.